The clone carrying this TCR beta chain came up once. Profiling relied on immunoSEQ multiplex PCR, and the TCRdb table lists in-frame clones only, not all of them. The sample contains about 150,000 clones, about 81% of which appear only once. This sample is part of a study of blood T cell repertoires in COVID-19. Participants reported their clinical history, and cohort assignment relied on those reports. This sequence was found in a man aged 50 to 59 who had recovered from COVID-19. The sequencing input was PBMCs or T cells enriched from blood (not recorded which).

CDR3 residues: CASSQDAAGGRGYTF. CDR3 coding DNA: TGCGCCAGCAGCCAAGATGCCGCAGGGGGCCGTGGCTACACCTTC. The chain recombines TRBV4-1 with TRBJ1-2, with 8 bases aligning to TRBD1. The CDR3 consists of 15 residues. Germline loops: CDR1 MGHRA, CDR2 YSYEKL. Losses at the gene ends were 0 bases for V and 7 bases for J; bases not matched to a gene: 7.